These 15 T cell receptor beta chains were all obtained from the same sample, sequenced in a study of human T cells and chemical hapten exposure. Time point denoted: pre-sensitization, week 0. Treatment denoted: therapeutic diphenylcyclopropenone sensitization with weekly scalp DPC. TCRdb itself ran the RACE reads through MiXCR, one entry per CDR3 protein. The repertoire holds over 300,000 distinct CDR3 sequences, with 5.1% as singletons. The material was whole blood, obtained in connection with sensitization to the hapten diphenylcyclopropenone (DPC). The receptors here all came from a woman in her 50s with alopecia areata. Some clones in this sample may be carry-over from other donors' samples.

This clonotype was counted many times. The chain employs TRBV2 and TRBJ2-1, with 7 positions matching TRBD2. This CDR3 comprises 9 residues. Trimming cost V 10 bases and J 9 bases; bases outside gene matches: 0. CDR1 and CDR2 (germline): SNHLY, FYNNEI. CDR3 sequence (DNA): TGTGCCACGGGGGGTGAGCAGTTCTTC. Amino acids: CATGGEQFF.

This clonotype was detected ten times or more. This chain uses TRBV6-2 or TRBV6-3 with TRBJ1-1, with 9 nucleotides matching TRBD1. The germline V gene encodes CDR1 MNHEY and CDR2 SVGEGT. This CDR3 is built from 13 residues. V lost 11 bases, J lost 5 bases, and 9 bases stayed unmatched. DNA for the CDR3: TGTGCCGCCCGGGACAGGGCCGGAACTGAAGCTTTCTTT. This translates into CAARDRAGTEAFF.

This clonotype appeared many times. The genes are TRBV9 and TRBJ2-7; TRBD1 matches 7 bases. This CDR3 has 13 residues. V lost 4 bases, J lost 4 bases, and 5 bases stayed unmatched. Germline CDR1 SGDLS, CDR2 YYNGEE. The CDR3 region has the DNA TGTGCCAGCAGCACTGGGGACAGTTACGAGCAGTACTTC. Its translation is CASSTGDSYEQYF.

Only a few counts were recorded for this clonotype. The chain combines TRBV12-3 or TRBV12-4 with TRBJ1-6, with unresolved D. The CDR3 is made up of 14 amino acids. The ends were cut back, 6 bases at V and 1 base at J, with 7 bases in the middle. CDR3 loop: CASRVGSYNSPLHF. DNA of the CDR3: TGTGCCAGCAGGGTAGGATCCTATAATTCACCCCTCCACTTT.

The sample holds a few counts of this clonotype. The chain recombines TRBV11-1 with TRBJ2-2; the match to TRBD1 covers 8 bases. After removal of 2 bases from V and 3 bases from J, the junction contained 2 bases not matched to a gene. The CDR3 sequence is 15 residues long. The germline V gene has CDR1 SGHAT and CDR2 FQDESV (reference sequence). This CDR3 is CASSLSGGHTGELFF. The CDR3, as DNA: TGTGCCAGCAGCTTATCAGGGGGCCACACCGGGGAGCTGTTTTTT.

This clonotype showed up many times. The chain uses TRBV6-2 or TRBV6-3 and TRBJ2-1; D is possibly TRBD2 (5 bases). V was shortened by 6 bases and J by 13 bases, with 22 bases between the two germline ends. CDR3 length: 14 residues. Per germline, CDR1 MNHEY and CDR2 SVGEGT. The CDR3 DNA follows: TGTGCCAGCAGCCAAGGACTGAGTGGCCCGGGTCAGTTCTTC. Translating gives CASSQGLSGPGQFF.

This clonotype was found many times. The chain recombines TRBV29-1 with TRBJ2-1, with TRBD2 matching 9 bases. Germline trimming cut 4 bases from V and 7 bases from J; bases unmatched to any gene: 5. The CDR3 is 13 amino acids. Germline V gene data show CDR1 as SQVTM and CDR2 as ANQGSEA. The CDR3 bases are TGCAGCGTTGCGATGCTAGCGGGGAATGAGCAGTTCTTC. Translation gives CSVAMLAGNEQFF.

This clonotype showed up just a few times. The chain recombines TRBV20-1 with TRBJ2-3, with TRBD2 matching over 11 bases. The CDR3 is 13 amino acids. Germline loops: CDR1 DFQATT, CDR2 SNEGSKA (reference sequence). V was pared by 1 base and J by 6 bases, with 0 bases of the junction left unmatched. CDR3 coding DNA: TGCAGTGCTAGAGCTAGCGGGAGGGATACGCAGTATTTT. Translating gives CSARASGRDTQYF.

The CDR3 here is CASSHPGTGGYEQYF. CDR3 coding DNA: TGTGCCAGCAGCCATCCCGGGACGGGCGGCTACGAGCAGTACTTC. This rearrangement joins TRBV7-9 to TRBJ2-7; the D call may be TRBD1 or TRBD2 (5 bases each). The CDR3 spans 15 residues. Germline lookup yields CDR1 SEHNR and CDR2 FQNEAQ (reference sequence). Trimming removed 5 bases at V and 3 bases at J, with 17 bases between.

This clonotype has a count of ten or more. CDR3 nucleotides: TGTGCCAGCAGTTACACCCCTTATCAGCCCCAGCATTTT. Its translation: CASSYTPYQPQHF. This chain uses TRBV6-5 with TRBJ1-5; no clear D. This CDR3 spans 13 amino acids. V was clipped by 2 bases and J by 5 bases, with 7 bases between them. Per germline, CDR1 MNHEY and CDR2 SVGAGI.

This clonotype was seen repeatedly, ten times or more. One junction end disagrees with the germline gene, perhaps due to a read error. This chain links TRBV28 with TRBJ2-5; D unclear. CDR1 is MDHEN and CDR2 is SYDVKM in the germline V gene. The CDR3 totals 13 residues. CDR3 DNA: TGTGCCAGCACTCCCCGGCAGCAAGATACCCAGTACTTC. Translated: CASTPRQQDTQYF.

CDR3 sequence (DNA): TGCAGCGTGACTGGGGCCAACGTCCTGACTTTC. Encoded protein: CSVTGANVLTF. V and J are TRBV29-1 and TRBJ2-6; D uncertain. The length of the CDR3 is 11 residues. Trimming stripped 6 bases from V and 2 bases from J, with 2 bases between. Germline CDR1 is SQVTM and CDR2 is ANQGSEA.

The chain recombines TRBV7-2 with TRBJ2-1; 9 bases align to TRBD1. The CDR3 consists of 15 residues. Germline trimming cut 5 bases from V and 9 bases from J; bases unmatched to any gene: 11. Germline V CDR1 and CDR2: SGHTA, FQGNSA. CDR3 DNA: TGTGCCAGCAGCGCGGCGGGACAGGGTGTCGCTGAGCAGTTCTTC. Its protein product is CASSAAGQGVAEQFF.

The gene calls are TRBV12-3 or TRBV12-4 and TRBJ1-5; weak D call: TRBD1 (6 bases). Between the trimmed V and J ends, which lost 5 bases and 7 bases, there was a span of 12 bases. There are 13 residues in the CDR3. The CDR3 DNA sequence: TGTGCCAGCAGTCAGAACAGGGTCCAGCCCCAGCATTTT. It translates to CASSQNRVQPQHF.

This chain uses TRBV2 with TRBJ2-7; D is unclear. This CDR3 is 13 amino acids long. The V gene's germline CDR1 is SNHLY and CDR2 FYNNEI. V lost 7 bases and J 2 bases, leaving 12 bases between the germline ends. The CDR3 is CASTRSITYEQYF. For the CDR3, the DNA is TGTGCCAGCACACGGAGTATTACCTACGAGCAGTACTTC.